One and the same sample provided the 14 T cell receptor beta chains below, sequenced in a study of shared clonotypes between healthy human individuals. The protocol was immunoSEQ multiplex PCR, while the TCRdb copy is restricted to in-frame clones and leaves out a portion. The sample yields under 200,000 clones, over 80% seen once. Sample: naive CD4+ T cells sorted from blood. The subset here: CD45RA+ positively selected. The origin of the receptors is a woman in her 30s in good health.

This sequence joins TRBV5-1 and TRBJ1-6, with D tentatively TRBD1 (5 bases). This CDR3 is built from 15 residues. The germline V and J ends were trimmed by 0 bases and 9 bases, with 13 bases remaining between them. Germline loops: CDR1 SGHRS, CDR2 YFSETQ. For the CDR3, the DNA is TGCGCCAGCAGCTTGGGGCGGGGACCCGGTTCACCCCTCCACTTT. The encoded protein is CASSLGRGPGSPLHF.

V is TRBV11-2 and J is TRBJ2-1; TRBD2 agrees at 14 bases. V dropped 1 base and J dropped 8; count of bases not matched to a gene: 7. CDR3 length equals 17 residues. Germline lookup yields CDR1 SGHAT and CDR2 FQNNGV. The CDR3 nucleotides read TGTGCCAGCAGCTTAGCTTCGGGACTAGCGGGAGTGTATGAGCAGTTCTTC. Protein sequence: CASSLASGLAGVYEQFF.

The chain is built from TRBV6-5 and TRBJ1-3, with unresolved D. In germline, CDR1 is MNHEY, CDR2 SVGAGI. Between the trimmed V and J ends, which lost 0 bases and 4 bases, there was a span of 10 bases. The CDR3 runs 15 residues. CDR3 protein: CASSYSYLEGNTIYF. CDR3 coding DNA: TGTGCCAGCAGTTACTCGTACCTTGAAGGAAACACCATATATTTT.

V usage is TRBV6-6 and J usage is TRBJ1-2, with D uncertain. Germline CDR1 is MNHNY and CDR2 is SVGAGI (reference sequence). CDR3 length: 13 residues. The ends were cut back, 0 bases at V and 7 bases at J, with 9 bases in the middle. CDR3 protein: CASSYSKASGYTF. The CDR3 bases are TGTGCCAGCAGTTACTCGAAGGCCAGTGGCTACACCTTC.

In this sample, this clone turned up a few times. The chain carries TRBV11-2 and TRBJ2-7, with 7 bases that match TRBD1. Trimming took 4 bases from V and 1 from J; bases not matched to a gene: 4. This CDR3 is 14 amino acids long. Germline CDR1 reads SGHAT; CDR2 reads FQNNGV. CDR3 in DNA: TGTGCCAGCAGCTCGACAGGGCCATCCTACGAGCAGTACTTC. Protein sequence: CASSSTGPSYEQYF.

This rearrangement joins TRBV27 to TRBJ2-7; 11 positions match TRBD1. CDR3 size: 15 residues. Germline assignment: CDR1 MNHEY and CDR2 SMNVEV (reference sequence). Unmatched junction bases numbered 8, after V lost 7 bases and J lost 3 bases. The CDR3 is CASNPLGTGGYEQYF. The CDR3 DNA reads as TGTGCCAGCAACCCCCTTGGGACAGGGGGCTACGAGCAGTACTTC.

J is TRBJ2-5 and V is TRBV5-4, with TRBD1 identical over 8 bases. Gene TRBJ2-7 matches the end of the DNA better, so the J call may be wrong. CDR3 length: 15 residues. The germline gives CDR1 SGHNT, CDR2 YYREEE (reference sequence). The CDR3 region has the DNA TGTGCCAGTCGCCACGCGGACAGGGCCACCTACGAGCAGTACTTC. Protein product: CASRHADRATYEQYF.

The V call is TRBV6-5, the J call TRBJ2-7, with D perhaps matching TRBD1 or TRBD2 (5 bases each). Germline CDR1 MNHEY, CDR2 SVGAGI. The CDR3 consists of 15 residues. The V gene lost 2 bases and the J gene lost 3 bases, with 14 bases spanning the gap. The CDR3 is CASSYTRDRNYEQYF. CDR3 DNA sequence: TGTGCCAGCAGTTACACCCGGGACCGTAACTACGAGCAGTACTTC.

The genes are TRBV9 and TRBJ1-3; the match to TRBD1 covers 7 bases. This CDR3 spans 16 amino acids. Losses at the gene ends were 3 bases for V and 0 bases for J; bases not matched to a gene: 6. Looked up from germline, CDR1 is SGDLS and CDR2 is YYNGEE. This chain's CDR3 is CASSGGQDISGNTIYF. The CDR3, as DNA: TGTGCCAGCAGCGGAGGACAGGACATCTCTGGAAACACCATATATTTT.

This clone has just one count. CDR3 region: CASSGGTSGSNEQFF. CDR3 nucleotides: TGCGCCAGCAGCGGTGGGACTAGCGGGAGTAATGAGCAGTTCTTC. This rearrangement joins TRBV5-1 to TRBJ2-1; 14 nucleotides match TRBD2. The V gene end was trimmed by 4 bases and the J gene end by 7 bases; junction bases not matched to a gene: 4. Germline assignment: CDR1 SGHRS and CDR2 YFSETQ. The CDR3 consists of 15 residues.

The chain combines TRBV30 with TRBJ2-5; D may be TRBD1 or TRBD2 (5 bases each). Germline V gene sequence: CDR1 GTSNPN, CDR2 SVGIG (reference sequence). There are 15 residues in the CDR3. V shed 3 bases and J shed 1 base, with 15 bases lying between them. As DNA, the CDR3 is TGTGCCTGGAGGCCCGGGGCGTCGTCCCAAGAGACCCAGTACTTC. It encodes CAWRPGASSQETQYF.

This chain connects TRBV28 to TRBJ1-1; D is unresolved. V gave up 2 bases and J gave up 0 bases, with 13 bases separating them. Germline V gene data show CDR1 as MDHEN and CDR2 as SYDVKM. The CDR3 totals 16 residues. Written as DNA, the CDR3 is TGTGCCAGCAGTTTAACCCGAGGCGGATTGAACACTGAAGCTTTCTTT. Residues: CASSLTRGGLNTEAFF.

The DNA for the CDR3 is TGTGCCATCAGTGAGTCCGCGGGAGAGAACACTGAAGCTTTCTTT. As protein: CAISESAGENTEAFF. The chain has TRBV10-3 and TRBJ1-1; D ambiguous. The germline V and J ends were trimmed by 0 bases and 1 base, with 9 bases remaining between them. Germline-derived CDR1 and CDR2 are ENHRY and SYGVKD. CDR3 size: 15 residues.

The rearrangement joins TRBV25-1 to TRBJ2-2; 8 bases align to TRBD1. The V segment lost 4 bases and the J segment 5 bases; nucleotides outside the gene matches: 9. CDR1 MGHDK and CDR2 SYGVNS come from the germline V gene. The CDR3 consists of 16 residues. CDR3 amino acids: CASSVVGTGVTGELFF. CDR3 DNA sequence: TGTGCCAGCAGTGTAGTCGGGACAGGAGTAACCGGGGAGCTGTTTTTT.